Below, 9 T cell receptor beta chains from the same sample are listed, as sequenced in a study of blood T cell repertoires in COVID-19 (dated by TCRdb to the early 2020s). To prepare the library, the immunoSEQ multiplex PCR assay was applied. The source is immuneACCESS, and TCRdb retained only in-frame sequences with V and J called. Part of the clones is not carried over; for the studies checked, unresolved V genes explain less than half of this, and the remainder is unexplained. This sample lists roughly 250,000 clones; roughly four fifths were detected once. Roughly 9.6% of the sample is taken by the ten largest. Material: peripheral blood. The receptors were sampled from a woman older than 75 with acute or convalescent COVID-19.

The V gene is TRBV10-2, the J gene TRBJ1-5, with D possibly being TRBD1 (5 bases). V was pared by 5 bases and J by 2 bases, with 13 bases between. Germline loops: CDR1 WSHSY, CDR2 SAAADI. The CDR3 runs to 15 residues. The CDR3 DNA sequence: TGCGCCAGCAGTTATCAGGGAGGGGGCAATCAGCCCCAGCATTTT. Its translation is CASSYQGGGNQPQHF.

This clone appeared a single time. The V gene is TRBV20-1, the J gene TRBJ1-6, with 11 nucleotides matching TRBD1. Germline loops: CDR1 DFQATT, CDR2 SNEGSKA (reference sequence). The CDR3 has 15 residues. V shed 3 bases, J shed 9 bases, and the junction held 7 bases outside the gene matches. The CDR3 is CSASTAGTGGSPLHF. CDR3 DNA: TGCAGTGCTAGTACCGCCGGGACAGGGGGTTCACCCCTCCACTTT.

This clone appeared once. Other DNA variants within this sample encode the same CDR3. The chain has TRBV7-9 and TRBJ2-7, with 11 bases fitting TRBD1. CDR3 length equals 13 residues. Trimming took 4 bases from V and 6 from J; bases not matched to a gene: 2. Germline assignment: CDR1 SEHNR and CDR2 FQNEAQ (reference sequence). The CDR3 DNA follows: TGTGCCAGCAGCTCGGGGACAGGGGGCGAGCAGTACTTC. It specifies CASSSGTGGEQYF.

A few counts support this clone. The chain combines TRBV10-3 with TRBJ1-2; TRBD1 matches 8 bases. CDR3 length: 14 amino acids. Trimming removed 6 bases from V and 1 base from J; junction bases left unmatched: 4. Germline CDR1 reads ENHRY; CDR2 reads SYGVKD. DNA for the CDR3: TGTGCCATCAGCGACAGGGGCGATAACTATGGCTACACCTTC. Translating gives CAISDRGDNYGYTF.

As regards this clone: In the same sample, other DNA sequences code for this CDR3. The chain couples TRBV5-1 to TRBJ1-5; D is possibly TRBD1 (6 bases). The V and J ends lost 2 bases and 2 bases respectively, with 8 bases between them. In germline, CDR1 is SGHRS, CDR2 YFSETQ. CDR3 length: 14 amino acids. The CDR3 protein is CASSLGGGNQPQHF. The DNA for the CDR3 is TGCGCCAGCAGCTTAGGGGGAGGCAATCAGCCCCAGCATTTT. Full variable domain (missing parts from reference TRBV5-1 and TRBJ1-5): KAGVTQTPRYLIKTRGQQVTLSCSPISGHRSVSWYQQTPGQGLQFLFEYFSETQRNKGNFPGRFSGRQFSNSRSEMNVSTLELGDSALYLCASSLGGGNQPQHFGDGTRLSIL.

The chain recombines TRBV3-1 (or the pseudogene TRBV3-2) with TRBJ2-5; D is uncertain. CDR1 is LGHDT and CDR2 is YNNKEL in the germline V gene (reference sequence). The CDR3 contains 14 residues. V was clipped by 1 base and J by 5 bases, with 11 bases between them. CDR3 sequence (DNA): TGTGCCAGCAGCCAAGTCAGGTCTGGGGAGACCCAGTACTTC. Amino acid sequence: CASSQVRSGETQYF.

The chain has TRBV5-1 and TRBJ2-7, with TRBD1 matching over 7 bases. The CDR3 runs 13 residues. Germline CDR1 and CDR2: SGHRS and YFSETQ. The junction had 8 bases not matched to a gene; V was cut back by 6 bases and J by 5 bases. CDR3 loop: CASNPGGTNEQYF. The CDR3 DNA follows: TGCGCCAGCAATCCAGGGGGTACAAACGAGCAGTACTTC.

The chain combines TRBV6-6 with TRBJ1-1, with D perhaps TRBD1 (5 bases). Per germline, CDR1 MNHNY and CDR2 SVGAGI (reference sequence). The V and J ends lost 0 bases and 4 bases respectively, with 12 bases between them. The CDR3 consists of 15 residues. The CDR3 region is CASSYSGGISTEAFF. The CDR3 coding sequence is TGTGCCAGCAGTTACTCTGGGGGGATCAGCACTGAAGCTTTCTTT.

In this sample, this clone turned up once. The V gene is TRBV19, the J gene TRBJ2-3, with 7 bases lining up with TRBD1. The junction had 4 bases not matched to a gene; V was cut back by 8 bases and J by 2 bases. Germline assignment: CDR1 LNHDA and CDR2 SQIVND (reference sequence). This CDR3 spans 13 amino acids. The CDR3 DNA follows: TGTGCCAGTTCGGACAGGTTCACAGATACGCAGTATTTT. Its translation: CASSDRFTDTQYF. The full variable domain, rest sourced from reference TRBV19 and TRBJ2-3, is DGGITQSPKYLFRKEGQNVTLSCEQNLNHDAMYWYRQDPGQGLRLIYYSQIVNDFQKGDIAEGYSVSREKKESFPLTVTSAQKNPTAFYLCASSDRFTDTQYFGPGTRLTVL.